This TCR beta chain appears in the sequencing data of a study of PD-L1 blockade in urothelial cancer (dated 2017 in TCRdb). In terms of the full investigation: All patients started therapy in the mid-2010s and received atezolizumab 1,200 mg intravenously every 3 weeks. About 85% of the roughly 30 patients were males with bladder-origin urothelial cancer, and about 65% of the roughly 30 reported a prior smoking history. Patients had an ECOG performance status of 0 or 1 and had received between 0 and 3 prior chemotherapy regimens. Blood samples were analyzed at two time points: 3 weeks after treatment start (second dose) and 6 weeks after treatment start. Blood samples gave median yields of about 150,000 T cells and 80,000 to 90,000 unique TCRs, along with a median clonality of around 0.08. Somatic, immune and clinical correlates of response to PD-L1 blockade with atezolizumab in urothelial cancer were the focus of an exploratory multi-omic analysis. Pretreatment tumor samples and matched peripheral blood, collected serially before and after atezolizumab treatment, underwent TCR sequencing. Durable clinical benefit was defined as a progression-free survival longer than 6 months, and TCR features were additionally tested against progression-free survival and overall survival. In the same patients who had TCR sequencing, pretreatment tumors also underwent whole exome sequencing and RNA sequencing. Eight to ten patients achieved durable clinical benefit and about 19 did not. Over 28 patients had pretreatment blood TCR-seq, about 25 had at least one posttreatment blood collection, and about 25 had tumor TCR-seq.

Synthetic TCR analog templates were spiked into each PCR to estimate absolute template abundance from read counts. The immunoSEQ assay used bias-controlled V and J gene primers to amplify TCRbeta CDR3 regions from genomic DNA. Sequencing of rearranged TCRbeta segments was performed at approximately 20X coverage. The authors' analysis ran thus. Sequencing errors were corrected by clustering and CDR3s were annotated against IMGT to assign V, D and J genes. Downstream analyses used only productive TCRbeta rearrangements and left out out-of-frame or stop-codon sequences. To compute clonality, Shannon entropy was normalized by the log of the number of unique productive sequences and then subtracted from one. Clones differing between time points or between blood and tumor were identified using Fisher's exact test with Benjamini-Hochberg correction, with an adjusted p below 0.01 applied as the threshold. TCRdb mirrors the immuneACCESS table, restricted to in-frame sequences. Some clones are absent from its copies; in checked studies, under half trace to an unresolved V gene, and the reason for the others is unknown. Clone size and the V and J calls come from that table; the DNA yielded D and trimming. This sample is represented by some 89,000 clones; over 65% of them were singletons. 13% to 15% of the sample belongs to the ten largest clones.

The study at large found these results: Because of the small sample size (n of about 30) and the many exploratory analyses performed, the results are intended to be regarded as hypothesis-generating. A pretreatment peripheral blood TCR clonality below the median was linked to improved progression-free and overall survival. Patients with durable benefit showed greater expansion of tumor-associated TCR clones in peripheral blood 3 weeks after starting treatment (n of about 20, p = 0.022).

V lost 6 bases and J lost 7 bases; the stretch between them is 15 bases long. The germline V gene (reference sequence) yields MNHNY for CDR1 and SVGAGI for CDR2. The CDR3 measures 14 amino acids from cysteine to phenylalanine. The kept DNA is CDR3 alone, 42 bases in frame from the first base. The time point label for this specimen denotes: pretreatment peripheral blood. A total of 25 to 35 patients with locally advanced or metastatic urothelial carcinoma, treated at Memorial Sloan Kettering on a trial protocol, made up the cohort. Peripheral blood mononuclear cells were collected pretreatment and during treatment, with between 1 and 8 total time points per patient. The Qiagen DNeasy Blood extraction kit was used to purify genomic DNA from total PBMCs and tumor samples. PBMCs were collected pretreatment and during treatment and were isolated and stored as previously described. Of note for this clone: Its specific antigen is unknown. No base-level quality is on record; no much larger clone is a single base apart.

Sequencing was performed on PBMCs, taken around atezolizumab (anti-PD-L1) treatment. Rearrangement joined TRBV6-6 to TRBJ1-4; TRBD1 is possibly the D segment (6 matching bases). The TCR was taken from a man aged 55 to 69 with urothelial cancer. The DNA sequence reads TGTGCCAGCAGCACGACAGGCGGGAGTGAAAAACTGTTTTTT. Its protein reads: CASSTTGGSEKLFF.